A selection of T cell receptor beta chains follows, all from one sample in a study of blood T cell repertoires in COVID-19. TCRdb's table, derived via immunoSEQ multiplex PCR, lists solely in-frame clones and lacks some. Of approximately 320,000 clones listed, roughly nine tenths are singletons. Material: PBMCs or T cells enriched from blood (not recorded which). Receptors originate from a man in his sixties who had recovered from COVID-19. Each CDR3 is given with its conserved first and last residue. The D gene is left open where the match is weak. Size tells how often a clone was seen (once, few, many) or the class of an expanded clone, and some rows leave it out.

TRBV2	.	.	TRBJ1-6	CASNTGGSSYNSPLHF	TGTGCCAGCAACACGGGAGGGAGCTCCTATAATTCACCCCTCCACTTT
TRBV5-1	TRBD1	.	TRBJ2-3	CASSVDRSSTDTQYF	TGCGCCAGCAGCGTGGACAGGTCTAGCACAGATACGCAGTATTTT
TRBV18	TRBD1	once	TRBJ1-4	CASSRQGANEKLFF	TGTGCCAGCTCACGACAGGGGGCTAATGAAAAACTGTTTTTT
TRBV6-1	TRBD1	.	TRBJ1-5	CASSEAGGYQPQHF	TGTGCCAGCAGTGAAGCAGGGGGCTATCAGCCCCAGCATTTT
TRBV5-1	.	few	TRBJ1-1	CASSLGRGGTEAFF	TGCGCCAGCAGCTTGGGTAGGGGAGGTACTGAAGCTTTCTTT
TRBV7-2	TRBD1	.	TRBJ2-1	CASSEQGRGNEQFF	TGTGCCAGCAGCGAACAGGGGCGAGGCAATGAGCAGTTCTTC
TRBV27	.	.	TRBJ2-2	CASSPSSGFGELFF	TGTGCCAGCAGCCCCTCATCAGGGTTTGGGGAGCTGTTTTTT
TRBV5-1	.	few	TRBJ2-7	CASRGHTNEQYF	TGCGCCAGCAGGGGACATACAAACGAGCAGTACTTC
TRBV30	.	.	TRBJ2-1	CAWTPWGLNNEQFF	TGTGCCTGGACGCCCTGGGGCCTGAACAATGAGCAGTTCTTC
TRBV6-2/TRBV6-3	.	.	TRBJ1-2	CASSYFQGSDGYTF	TGTGCCAGCAGTTACTTCCAGGGGTCGGATGGCTACACCTTC
TRBV5-6	.	.	TRBJ2-2	CASSPKRTTYTGELFF	TGTGCCAGCAGCCCCAAAAGGACAACCTACACCGGGGAGCTGTTTTTT
TRBV28	.	.	TRBJ1-5	CASSSPNQPQHF	TGTGCCAGCAGTTCTCCCAATCAGCCCCAGCATTTT
TRBV29-1	TRBD1	.	TRBJ1-2	CSGGQGRTGGYTF	TGCAGCGGGGGACAGGGGAGGACGGGAGGCTACACCTTC
TRBV6-5	.	.	TRBJ1-1	CASSYSITTGTEAFF	TGTGCCAGCAGTTACTCGATTACGACGGGGACTGAAGCTTTCTTT
TRBV11-3	TRBD1	.	TRBJ2-7	CASSVGTGPYEQYF	TGTGCCAGCAGCGTAGGGACAGGCCCCTACGAGCAGTACTTC
TRBV11-3	TRBD1	.	TRBJ2-7	CASIDRGQGDEQYF	TGTGCCAGCATAGATCGGGGACAGGGCGACGAGCAGTACTTC
TRBV27	.	.	TRBJ1-4	CASHFPRLEKLFF	TGTGCCAGCCATTTCCCCAGGTTGGAAAAACTGTTTTTT
TRBV21-1	.	.	TRBJ2-3	CASSKARIRLAGVTDTQYF	TGTGCCAGCAGCAAAGCGCGCATTAGACTAGCGGGAGTAACAGATACGCAGTATTTT
TRBV2	.	.	TRBJ1-2	CAPRRGYTF	TGTGCCCCAAGGCGGGGCTACACCTTC
TRBV3-1/TRBV3-2	.	.	TRBJ2-1	CASSRSYEQFF	TGTGCCAGCAGCCGTTCATATGAGCAGTTCTTC
TRBV18	TRBD1	.	TRBJ2-7	CASSGQGSSYEQYF	TGTGCCAGCTCTGGACAGGGAAGCTCCTACGAGCAGTACTTC
TRBV29-1	.	.	TRBJ2-3	CSVDNNEDTQYF	TGCAGCGTTGATAACAATGAAGATACGCAGTATTTT
TRBV5-5	.	few	TRBJ1-2	CASSDEQDRLIGGYTF	TGTGCCAGCAGCGACGAACAAGACAGGTTAATAGGAGGCTACACCTTC
TRBV7-9	TRBD2	.	TRBJ2-1	CASSTPGLAAYNEQFF	TGTGCCAGCAGCACGCCCGGACTAGCGGCATACAATGAGCAGTTCTTC
TRBV18	.	.	TRBJ1-4	CASSPSRNEKLFF	TGTGCCAGCTCACCATCTCGTAATGAAAAACTGTTTTTT
TRBV7-9	.	.	TRBJ1-6	CASSTTPGLDNSPLHF	TGTGCCAGCAGCACGACCCCAGGGCTGGATAATTCACCCCTCCACTTT
TRBV4-1	TRBD1	.	TRBJ2-1	CASRLQGAVGNEQFF	TGCGCCAGCAGACTGCAGGGGGCTGTTGGCAATGAGCAGTTCTTC
TRBV5-4	.	.	TRBJ1-1	CASSLLQGQEAFF	TGTGCCAGCAGCTTACTCCAGGGGCAAGAAGCTTTCTTT
TRBV7-7	.	.	TRBJ2-5	CASSLAPEAGETQYF	TGTGCTAGCAGCTTAGCGCCGGAGGCTGGGGAGACCCAGTACTTC
TRBV5-1	TRBD2	.	TRBJ2-1	CASSLTSGSVGQFF	TGCGCCAGCAGCTTGACTAGCGGGAGCGTCGGGCAGTTCTTC
TRBV5-1	TRBD1	.	TRBJ2-3	CASSRAGTDTDTQYF	TGCGCCAGCAGCAGGGCCGGGACAGACACAGATACGCAGTATTTT
TRBV2	TRBD1	.	TRBJ2-4	CASSGSGGRAKNIQYF	TGTGCCAGCAGTGGCTCAGGGGGCAGGGCCAAAAACATTCAGTACTTC
TRBV6-5	.	.	TRBJ2-2	CASIPRTENTGELFF	TGTGCCAGCATCCCGAGGACAGAGAACACCGGGGAGCTGTTTTTT
TRBV19	TRBD2	few	TRBJ2-1	CASSLGLGNEQFF	TGTGCCAGTAGTCTTGGACTAGGGAATGAGCAGTTCTTC
TRBV19	TRBD1	.	TRBJ1-5	CASSIGGTERQPQHF	TGTGCCAGTAGTATAGGGGGGACAGAGCGTCAGCCCCAGCATTTT
TRBV5-4	TRBD1	.	TRBJ1-1	CASIRQGNTEAFF	TGTGCCAGCATCAGACAGGGGAACACTGAAGCTTTCTTT
TRBV5-6	TRBD1	.	TRBJ1-3	CASRLTGEENTIYF	TGTGCCAGCCGACTGACAGGGGAAGAAAACACCATATATTTT
TRBV5-6	.	.	TRBJ1-3	CASSFAFAGDGNTIYF	TGTGCCAGCAGCTTTGCCTTCGCAGGGGATGGAAACACCATATATTTT
TRBV25-1	.	.	TRBJ1-2	CASSWGMGAGTNYGYTF	TGTGCCAGCAGTTGGGGAATGGGGGCAGGAACTAACTATGGCTACACCTTC
TRBV7-2	TRBD1	.	TRBJ1-1	CASSFYFTGTAEAFF	TGTGCCAGCAGCTTTTACTTCACCGGGACAGCAGAAGCTTTCTTT
TRBV3-1/TRBV3-2	TRBD1	.	TRBJ1-2	CASSPTLRQGPSGYTF	TGTGCCAGCAGCCCTACTTTGCGACAGGGCCCGAGCGGCTACACCTTC
TRBV5-6	.	.	TRBJ1-3	CASARKLGSGNTIYF	TGTGCCAGCGCTAGAAAGTTGGGCTCTGGAAACACCATATATTTT
TRBV7-6	TRBD1	.	TRBJ1-6	CASSLTRRDRDNSPLHF	TGTGCCAGCAGCTTAACGCGGCGGGACAGAGATAATTCACCCCTCCACTTT
TRBV30	TRBD1	.	TRBJ1-2	CAWSQPFRGRRDGYTF	TGTGCCTGGAGCCAACCATTCAGGGGGCGACGCGATGGCTACACCTTC
TRBV25-1	.	.	TRBJ1-1	CASSDVVRGYTEAFF	TGTGCCAGCAGTGATGTGGTCAGGGGCTACACTGAAGCTTTCTTT
TRBV7-6	.	.	TRBJ1-3	CASSLVAQGTTTSGNTIYF	TGTGCCAGCAGCTTAGTAGCCCAGGGTACTACGACCTCTGGAAACACCATATATTTT
TRBV14	.	.	TRBJ2-7	CASSRGLNSYEQYF	TGTGCCAGCAGCCGGGGACTGAACTCCTACGAGCAGTACTTC
TRBV6-5	TRBD1	few	TRBJ2-1	CASSYTGQGNNEQFF	TGTGCCAGCAGTTATACGGGACAGGGAAACAATGAGCAGTTCTTC